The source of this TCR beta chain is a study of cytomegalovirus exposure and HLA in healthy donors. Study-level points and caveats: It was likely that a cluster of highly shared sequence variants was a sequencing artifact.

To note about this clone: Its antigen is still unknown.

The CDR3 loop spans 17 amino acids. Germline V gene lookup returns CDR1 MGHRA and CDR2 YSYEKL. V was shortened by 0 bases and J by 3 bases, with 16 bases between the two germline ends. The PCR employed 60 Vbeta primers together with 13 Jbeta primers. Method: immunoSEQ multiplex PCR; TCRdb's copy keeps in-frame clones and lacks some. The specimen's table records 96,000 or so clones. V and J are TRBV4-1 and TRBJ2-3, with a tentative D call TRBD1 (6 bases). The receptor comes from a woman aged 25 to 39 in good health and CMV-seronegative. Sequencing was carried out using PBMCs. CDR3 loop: CASSQEVPGDYTDTQYF. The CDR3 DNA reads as TGCGCCAGCAGCCAAGAGGTCCCAGGGGATTATACAGATACGCAGTATTTT.